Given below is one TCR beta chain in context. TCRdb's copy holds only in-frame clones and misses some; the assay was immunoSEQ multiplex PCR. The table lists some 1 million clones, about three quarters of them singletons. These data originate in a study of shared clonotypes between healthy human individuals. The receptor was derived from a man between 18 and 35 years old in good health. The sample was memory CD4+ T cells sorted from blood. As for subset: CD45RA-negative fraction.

The CDR3 reads CASSVLAGGQDTQYF. CDR3 nucleotide sequence: TGTGCCAGCAGCGTTCTAGCGGGGGGGCAAGATACGCAGTATTTT. The chain links TRBV9 to TRBJ2-3; 12 nucleotides match TRBD2. Germline V gene lookup returns CDR1 SGDLS and CDR2 YYNGEE. CDR3 length: 15 residues. V lost 2 bases, J lost 5 bases, and 3 bases stayed unmatched.